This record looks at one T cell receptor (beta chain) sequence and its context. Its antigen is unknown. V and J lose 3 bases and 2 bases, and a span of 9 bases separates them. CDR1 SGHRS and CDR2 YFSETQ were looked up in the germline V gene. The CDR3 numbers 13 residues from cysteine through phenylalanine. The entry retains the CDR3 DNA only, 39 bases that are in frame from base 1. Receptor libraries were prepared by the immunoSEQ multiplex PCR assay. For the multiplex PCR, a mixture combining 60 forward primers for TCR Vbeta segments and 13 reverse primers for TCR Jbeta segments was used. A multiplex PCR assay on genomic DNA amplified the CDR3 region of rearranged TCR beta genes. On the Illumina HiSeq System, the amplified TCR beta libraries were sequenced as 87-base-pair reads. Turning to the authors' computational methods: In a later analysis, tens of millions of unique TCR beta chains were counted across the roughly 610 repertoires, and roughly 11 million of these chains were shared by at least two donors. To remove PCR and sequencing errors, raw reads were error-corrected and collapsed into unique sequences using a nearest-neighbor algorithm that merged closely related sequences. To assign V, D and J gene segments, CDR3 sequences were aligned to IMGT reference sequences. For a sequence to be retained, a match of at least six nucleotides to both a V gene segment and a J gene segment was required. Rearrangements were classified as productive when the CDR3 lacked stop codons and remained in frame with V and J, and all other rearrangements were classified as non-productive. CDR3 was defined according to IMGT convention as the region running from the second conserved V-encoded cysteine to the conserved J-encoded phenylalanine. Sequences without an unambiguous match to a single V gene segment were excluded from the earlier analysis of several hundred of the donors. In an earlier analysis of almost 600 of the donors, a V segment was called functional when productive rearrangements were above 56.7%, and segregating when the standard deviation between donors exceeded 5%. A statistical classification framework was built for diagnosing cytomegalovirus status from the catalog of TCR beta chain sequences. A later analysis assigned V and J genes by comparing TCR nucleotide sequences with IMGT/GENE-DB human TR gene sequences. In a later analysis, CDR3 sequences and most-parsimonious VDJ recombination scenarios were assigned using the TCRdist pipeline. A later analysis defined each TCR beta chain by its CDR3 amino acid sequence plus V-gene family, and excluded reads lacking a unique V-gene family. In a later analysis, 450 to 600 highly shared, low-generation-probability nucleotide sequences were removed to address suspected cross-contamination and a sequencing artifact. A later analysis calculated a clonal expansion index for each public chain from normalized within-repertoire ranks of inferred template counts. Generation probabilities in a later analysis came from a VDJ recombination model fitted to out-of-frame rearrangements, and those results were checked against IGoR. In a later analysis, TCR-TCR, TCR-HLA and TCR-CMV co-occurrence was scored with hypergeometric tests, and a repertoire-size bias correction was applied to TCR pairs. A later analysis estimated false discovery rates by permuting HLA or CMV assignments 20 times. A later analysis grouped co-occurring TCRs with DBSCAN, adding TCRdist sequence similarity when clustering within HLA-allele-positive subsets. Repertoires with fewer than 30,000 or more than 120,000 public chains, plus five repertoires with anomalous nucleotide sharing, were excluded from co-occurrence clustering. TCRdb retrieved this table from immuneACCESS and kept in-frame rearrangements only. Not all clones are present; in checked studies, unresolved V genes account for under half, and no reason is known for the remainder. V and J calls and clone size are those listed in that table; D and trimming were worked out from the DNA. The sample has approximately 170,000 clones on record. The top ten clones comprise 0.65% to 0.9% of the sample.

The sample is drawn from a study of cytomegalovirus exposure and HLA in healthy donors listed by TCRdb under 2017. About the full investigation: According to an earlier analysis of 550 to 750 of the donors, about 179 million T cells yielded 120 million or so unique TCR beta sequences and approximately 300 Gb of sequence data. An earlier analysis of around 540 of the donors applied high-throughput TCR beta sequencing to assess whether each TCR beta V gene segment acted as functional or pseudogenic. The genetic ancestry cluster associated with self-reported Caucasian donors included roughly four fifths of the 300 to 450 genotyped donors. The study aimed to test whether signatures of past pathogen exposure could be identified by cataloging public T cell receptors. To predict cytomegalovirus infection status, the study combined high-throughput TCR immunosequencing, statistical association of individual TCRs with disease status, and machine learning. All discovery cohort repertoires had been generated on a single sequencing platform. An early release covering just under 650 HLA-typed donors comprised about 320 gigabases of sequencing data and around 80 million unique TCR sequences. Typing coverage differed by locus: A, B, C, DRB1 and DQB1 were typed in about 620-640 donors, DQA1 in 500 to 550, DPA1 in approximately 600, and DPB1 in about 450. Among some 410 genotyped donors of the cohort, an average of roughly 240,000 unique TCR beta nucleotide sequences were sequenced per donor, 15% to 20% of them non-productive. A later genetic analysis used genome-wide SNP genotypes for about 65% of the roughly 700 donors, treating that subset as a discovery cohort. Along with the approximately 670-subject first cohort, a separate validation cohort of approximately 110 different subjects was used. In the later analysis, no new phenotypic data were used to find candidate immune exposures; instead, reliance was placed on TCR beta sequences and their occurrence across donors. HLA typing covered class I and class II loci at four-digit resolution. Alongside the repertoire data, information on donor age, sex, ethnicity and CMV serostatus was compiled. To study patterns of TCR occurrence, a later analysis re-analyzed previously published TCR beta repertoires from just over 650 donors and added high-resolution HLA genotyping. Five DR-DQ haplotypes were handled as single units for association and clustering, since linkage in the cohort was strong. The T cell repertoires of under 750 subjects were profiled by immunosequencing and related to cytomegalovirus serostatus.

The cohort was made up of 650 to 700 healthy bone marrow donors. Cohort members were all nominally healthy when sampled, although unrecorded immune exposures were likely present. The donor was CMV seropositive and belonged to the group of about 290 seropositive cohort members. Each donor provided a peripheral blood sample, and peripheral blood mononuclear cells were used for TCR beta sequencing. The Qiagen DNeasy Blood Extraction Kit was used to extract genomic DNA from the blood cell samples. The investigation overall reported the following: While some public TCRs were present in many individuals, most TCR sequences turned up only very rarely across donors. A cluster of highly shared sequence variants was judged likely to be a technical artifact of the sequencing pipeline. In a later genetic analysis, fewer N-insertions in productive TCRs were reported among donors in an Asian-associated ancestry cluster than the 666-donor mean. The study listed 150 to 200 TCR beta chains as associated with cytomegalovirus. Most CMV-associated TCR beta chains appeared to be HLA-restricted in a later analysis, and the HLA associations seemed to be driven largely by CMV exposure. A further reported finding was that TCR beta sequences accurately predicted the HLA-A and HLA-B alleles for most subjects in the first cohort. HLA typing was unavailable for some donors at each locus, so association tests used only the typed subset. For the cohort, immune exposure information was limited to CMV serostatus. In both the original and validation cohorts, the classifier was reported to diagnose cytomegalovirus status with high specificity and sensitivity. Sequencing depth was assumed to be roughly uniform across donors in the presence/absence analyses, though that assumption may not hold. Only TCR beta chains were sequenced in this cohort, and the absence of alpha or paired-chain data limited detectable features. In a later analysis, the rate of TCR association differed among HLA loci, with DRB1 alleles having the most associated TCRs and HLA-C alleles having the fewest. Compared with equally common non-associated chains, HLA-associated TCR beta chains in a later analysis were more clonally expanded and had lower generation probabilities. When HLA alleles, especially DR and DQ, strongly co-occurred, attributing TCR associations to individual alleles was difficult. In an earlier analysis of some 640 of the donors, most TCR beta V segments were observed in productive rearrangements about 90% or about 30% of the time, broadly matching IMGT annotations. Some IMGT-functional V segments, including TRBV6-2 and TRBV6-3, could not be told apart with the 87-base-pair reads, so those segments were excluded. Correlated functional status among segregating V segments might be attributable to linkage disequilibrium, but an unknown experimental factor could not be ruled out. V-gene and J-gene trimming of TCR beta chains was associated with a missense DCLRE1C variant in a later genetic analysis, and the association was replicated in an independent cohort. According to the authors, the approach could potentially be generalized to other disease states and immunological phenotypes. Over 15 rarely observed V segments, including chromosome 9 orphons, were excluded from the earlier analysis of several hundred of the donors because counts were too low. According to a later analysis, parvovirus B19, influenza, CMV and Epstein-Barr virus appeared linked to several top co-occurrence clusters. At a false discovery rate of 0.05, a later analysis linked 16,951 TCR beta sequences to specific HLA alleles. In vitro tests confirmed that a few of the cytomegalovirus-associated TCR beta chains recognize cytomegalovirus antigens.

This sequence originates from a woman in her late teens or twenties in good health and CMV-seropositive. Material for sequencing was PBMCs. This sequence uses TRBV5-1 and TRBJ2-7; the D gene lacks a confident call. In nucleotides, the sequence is TGCGCCAGCAGCTCAGGCAGCCCCTACGAGCAGTACTTC. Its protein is CASSSGSPYEQYF.